This TCR beta chain was sequenced in a study of T-cell memory formation after mild COVID-19. Across the study: TCR clustering was largely donor specific.

TCRdb recomputed calls from the 5' RACE reads with MiXCR, one row per CDR3 protein. The table includes a few hundred thousand distinct CDR3 sequences, approximately 15% detected once. CDR3 length: 19 residues. Per the germline V gene, CDR1 is KGHDR and CDR2 is SFDVKD. V dropped 6 bases and J dropped 0 bases, with 23 bases sitting between them. The sample comprised PBMCs or a T cell subset sorted from them (not recorded which). The chain carries TRBV24-1 and TRBJ2-1; D unresolved. This receptor was obtained from a man between 18 and 29 years old who had mild COVID-19 (a few samples of this study predate the infection). Cell type and time point are not known. The CDR3 nucleotides are TGTGCCACCAGTTCCGTCCTGACGGAGCGAATAAGCTCCTACAATGAGCAGTTCTTC. Encoded protein: CATSSVLTERISSYNEQFF.